This paragraph covers one TCR beta chain sequence. Its antigen is still unknown. No base qualities exist here, and no much larger clone lies one base off it. The CDR3 goes from the cysteine to the phenylalanine over 16 residues. Only the CDR3 DNA stays, 48 bases, in frame from base 1. V and J are truncated by 6 bases and 6 bases respectively, leaving an intervening sequence of 20 bases. The germline V gene (reference sequence) supplies CDR1 MNHEY and CDR2 SMNVEV. The entry originates in a study of blood T cell repertoires in COVID-19 (dated by TCRdb to 2018 to 2021). Broadly, across the study: Samples from collaborators originated in the United States, Italy and Spain and spanned both the acute and convalescent phases of COVID-19. The prospective study material was composed of cDNA or gDNA derived from T cells, B-cell-depleted T cells, or PBMCs. The dataset comprised deeply sampled blood TCRbeta repertoires from subjects exposed to, actively infected with, or recovered from COVID-19. A freely available public database, intended as a resource for researchers studying the immune response to SARS-CoV-2, is where the repertoires were released. Samples came from the ongoing ImmuneRACE study (first 160 participants) plus 1,254 subjects from 6 global collaborators. Sample metadata almost always included a de-identified subject ID, COVID-19 status, age in years and sex. Where available, HLA class I and class II types were taken from metadata supplied by the sample provider and were not determined by assay-based typing.

Points the paper makes about the study in general: The quantity of clinical and demographic metadata differed by source and by participant and was supplied without curation.

The collaborating institutions used their own protocols to collect whole blood in K2EDTA tubes. For TCRbeta analysis, collaborators shipped samples as frozen whole blood, isolated PBMCs, or DNA extracted from either of those sample types. TCRbeta CDR3 regions were amplified from genomic DNA using the immunoSEQ Assay, a bias-controlled multiplex PCR. The paper's data handling went like this. Nucleated cell counts per sample were estimated from amplification of reference gene primers within the assay. Sequence reads were collapsed and filtered to measure the absolute abundance of every unique TCRbeta CDR3 rearrangement. For each sample, productive Simpson clonality was calculated by taking the square root of Simpson's diversity index across productive rearrangements. TCRdb obtained this table from immuneACCESS and retained in-frame rearrangements with V and J assigned. These tables miss some clones; where compared with another copy, unresolved V genes account for less than half of the shortfall, and the remainder is unexplained. The DNA gave D and trimming, while V, J and clone size come from that table. This sample has about 160,000 clones in its table, and more than 65% of those were observed once. About 11% of the sample belongs to the ten largest clones.

This receptor was obtained from a woman of 80 years or more with active or convalescent COVID-19. The V and J segments used are TRBV27 and TRBJ1-4, with no confidently assigned D gene. The specimen sequenced was peripheral blood. The nucleotide sequence reads as follows: TGTGCCAGCAGATCTACTACACGAGGGAGTGATGAAAAACTGTTTTTT. It translates as CASRSTTRGSDEKLFF. Joined to the reference TRBV27 and TRBJ1-4 proteins, this CDR3 gives the full variable domain: EAQVTQNPRYLITVTGKKLTVTCSQNMNHEYMSWYRQDPGLGLRQIYYSMNVEVTDKGDVPEGYKVSRKEKRNFPLILESPSPNQTSLYFCASRSTTRGSDEKLFFGSGTQLSVL.